These T cell receptor beta chains were read from a single sample in a study of OX40 agonist ivuxolimab in advanced cancers. Produced via immunoSEQ multiplex PCR; TCRdb's table is partial and in-frame only. The data contain some 69,000 clones, around 90% of them singletons. The material was CD4+ or CD8+ T cells sorted from blood, obtained in a trial of the OX40 agonist ivuxolimab. The receptors were sampled from an adult with an advanced solid tumor such as melanoma, head and neck, liver or kidney cancer. The conserved cysteine and the conserved F or W are not part of the CDR3 here.

v_gene	j_gene	CDR3aa
TRBV19	TRBJ2-7	ASSGRASYEQY
TRBV28	TRBJ1-3	ASRGSGNTIY
TRBV5-1	TRBJ2-5	ASSSGTKETQY
TRBV6-1	TRBJ1-1	ASSATRYQVTEAF
TRBV7-8	TRBJ2-4	ASGPGAQLAWAKNIQY
TRBV5-4	TRBJ2-1	ASSGNREHNEQF
TRBV6-1	TRBJ1-5	ASSDRGWGQPQH
TRBV7-2	TRBJ1-4	ASSRTPGPVNEKLF
TRBV11-2	TRBJ2-1	ASTNSGQRNEQF
TRBV28	TRBJ2-7	ASSLVDRDNEQY
TRBV19	TRBJ2-1	ASSTGTSGSYNEQF
TRBV18	TRBJ1-1	ASSPTGGVEAF
TRBV19	TRBJ2-7	ASSPQLGQGFYEQY
TRBV11-1	TRBJ2-7	ASSPRTSGSYEQY
TRBV5-8	TRBJ1-3	ASSPAGYSGNTIY
TRBV4-3	TRBJ2-2	ASSREEEGRLF
TRBV7-7	TRBJ1-4	ASSAGPNNEKLF
TRBV7-8	TRBJ2-6	ASSFRDRPSGANVLT
TRBV4-1	TRBJ1-2	ASSQEHSHLRNYGYT
TRBV6-5	TRBJ2-7	ASSYPRYEQY
TRBV18	TRBJ2-4	ASSPSGIAKNIQY
TRBV7-9	TRBJ2-7	ASSLSGVQSYEQY
TRBV13	TRBJ2-7	ASSATGGSYEQY
TRBV28	TRBJ1-2	ASSSGLYGYT
TRBV4-3	TRBJ2-3	ASSQDGSSGGTQY
TRBV7-6	TRBJ1-6	ASSFGTLNSPLH
TRBV30	TRBJ2-5	AWRIAGAGETQY
TRBV2	TRBJ2-7	ASSDRLRGRNYEQY
TRBV28	TRBJ2-7	ASGGLGATYEQY
TRBV7-2	TRBJ2-5	ASSLNRETQY
TRBV2	TRBJ2-3	ASSTLSGIDTQY
TRBV5-4	TRBJ2-2	ASSSGLAGADTGELF
TRBV2	TRBJ1-6	ASTTQGGGSPLH